This T cell receptor beta chain was captured in a study of T-cell memory formation after mild COVID-19. Only a few counts were recorded for this clonotype. Trimming cost V 3 bases and J 2 bases; bases outside gene matches: 3. Germline CDR1 and CDR2: GTSNPN and SVGIG (reference sequence). The CDR3 covers 13 residues. One entry per CDR3 protein results from TCRdb running MiXCR on the 5' RACE reads. The data show about 430,000 distinct CDR3 sequences, about a sixth seen once. The chain combines TRBV30 with TRBJ2-5; TRBD1 matches 7 bases. The receptor's source is a man aged 18 to 35 who had mild COVID-19 (a few samples of this study predate the infection). Cell type and time point are not known. What was sequenced was PBMCs or a T cell subset sorted from them (not recorded which). The CDR3 bases are TGTGCCTGGAGCCAGGGGGTACAAGAGACCCAGTACTTC. It yields the protein CAWSQGVQETQYF.